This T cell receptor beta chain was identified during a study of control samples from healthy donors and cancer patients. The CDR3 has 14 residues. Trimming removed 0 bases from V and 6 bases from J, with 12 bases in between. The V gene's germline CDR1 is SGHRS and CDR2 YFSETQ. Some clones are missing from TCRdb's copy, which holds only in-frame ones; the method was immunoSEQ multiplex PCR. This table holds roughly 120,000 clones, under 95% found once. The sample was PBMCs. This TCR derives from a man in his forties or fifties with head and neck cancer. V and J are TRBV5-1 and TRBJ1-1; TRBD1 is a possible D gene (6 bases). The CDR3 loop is CASSLAAGGPEAFF. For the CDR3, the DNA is TGCGCCAGCAGCTTGGCCGCGGGGGGGCCTGAAGCTTTCTTT.